This entry features one TCR beta chain sequence. These data come from a study of blood T cell repertoires in COVID-19. Whole-study context: COVID-19 samples from acute and convalescent phases originated in the United States, Italy and Spain. T cells, B-cell-depleted T cells, or PBMCs provided the cDNA or gDNA that served as material.

CDR3 length equals 15 residues. Germline lookup yields CDR1 SGHRS and CDR2 YFSETQ. With 0 bases clipped from V and 9 bases from J, the junction kept 2 bases outside the gene matches. Original processing notes: Estimates of nucleated cell counts were drawn from the amplification of reference gene primers. Sequenced by immunoSEQ multiplex PCR; TCRdb stores in-frame clones only, minus some. The V and J calls and clone size come from that table; D and trimming were worked out from the DNA. The sample records about 26,000 clones, around nine tenths being singletons. What was sequenced was peripheral blood. V usage is TRBV5-1 and J usage is TRBJ1-6, with 11 nucleotides matching TRBD1. The TCR was taken from a human donor in a cohort sampled during active COVID-19. CDR3 protein: CASSLGTGGGSPLHF. In DNA form, the CDR3 reads TGCGCCAGCAGCTTGGGGACAGGGGGCGGTTCACCCCTCCACTTT. The full variable domain, rest sourced from reference TRBV5-1 and TRBJ1-6, is KAGVTQTPRYLIKTRGQQVTLSCSPISGHRSVSWYQQTPGQGLQFLFEYFSETQRNKGNFPGRFSGRQFSNSRSEMNVSTLELGDSALYLCASSLGTGGGSPLHFGNGTRLTVT.